The source of this T cell receptor (beta chain) is a study of blood T cell repertoires in COVID-19. Study overall: Collection of acute and convalescent COVID-19 samples took place in the United States, Italy and Spain.

This CDR3 contains 15 residues. Trimming took off 0 bases at V and 7 bases at J, with 11 bases between the two ends. Germline V gene data show CDR1 as SGHRS and CDR2 as YFSETQ. Authors' data handling: For nucleated cells, counts were estimated from reference gene primer amplification. TCRdb's table, derived via immunoSEQ multiplex PCR, lists solely in-frame clones and lacks some. For V, J and clone size, that table is used; D and trimming come from the DNA. This table holds fewer than 350,000 clones, just over 90% found once. The material sequenced was PBMCs or T cells enriched from blood (not recorded which). The V call is TRBV5-1, the J call TRBJ1-6; tentative D call: TRBD1 (6 bases). The clonotype originates from a woman in her forties with acute COVID-19. CDR3: CASSLGPGENSPLHF. The DNA of the CDR3 is TGCGCCAGCAGCTTGGGTCCAGGGGAGAATTCACCCCTCCACTTT.